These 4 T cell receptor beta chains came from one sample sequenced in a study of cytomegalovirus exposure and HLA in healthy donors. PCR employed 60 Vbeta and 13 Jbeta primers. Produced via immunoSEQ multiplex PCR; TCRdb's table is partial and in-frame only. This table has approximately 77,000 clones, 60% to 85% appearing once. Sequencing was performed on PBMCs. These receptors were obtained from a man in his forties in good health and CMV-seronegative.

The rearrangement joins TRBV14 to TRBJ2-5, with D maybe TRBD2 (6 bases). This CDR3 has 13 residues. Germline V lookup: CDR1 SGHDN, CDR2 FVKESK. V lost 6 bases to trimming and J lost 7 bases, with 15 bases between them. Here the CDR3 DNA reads TGTGCCAGCAGTCGCGACAGAGCGGGGACCCAGTACTTC. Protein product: CASSRDRAGTQYF.

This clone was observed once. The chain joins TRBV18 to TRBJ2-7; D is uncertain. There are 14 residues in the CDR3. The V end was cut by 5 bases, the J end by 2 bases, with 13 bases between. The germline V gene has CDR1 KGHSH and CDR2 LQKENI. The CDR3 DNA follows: TGTGCCAGCTCAACTTCGGGTACCACCTACGAGCAGTACTTC. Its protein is CASSTSGTTYEQYF.

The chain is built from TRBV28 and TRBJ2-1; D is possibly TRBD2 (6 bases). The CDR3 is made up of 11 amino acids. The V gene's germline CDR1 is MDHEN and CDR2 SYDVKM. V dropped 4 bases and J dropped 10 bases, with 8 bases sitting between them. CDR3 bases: TGTGCCAGCAGTTCTGGGGGGGAGCAGTTCTTC. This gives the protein CASSSGGEQFF.

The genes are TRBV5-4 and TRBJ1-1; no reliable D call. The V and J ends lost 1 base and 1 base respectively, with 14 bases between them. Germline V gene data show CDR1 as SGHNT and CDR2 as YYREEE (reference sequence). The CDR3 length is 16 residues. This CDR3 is CASSLQAAIRNTEAFF. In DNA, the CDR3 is TGTGCCAGCAGCTTGCAGGCAGCTATAAGGAACACTGAAGCTTTCTTT.